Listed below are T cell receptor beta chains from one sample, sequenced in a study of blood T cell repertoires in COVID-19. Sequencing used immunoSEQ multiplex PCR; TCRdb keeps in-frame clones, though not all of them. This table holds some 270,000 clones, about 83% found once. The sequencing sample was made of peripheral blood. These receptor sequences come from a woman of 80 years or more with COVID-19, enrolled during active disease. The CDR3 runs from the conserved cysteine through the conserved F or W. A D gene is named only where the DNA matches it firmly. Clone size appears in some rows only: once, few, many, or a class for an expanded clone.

cdr3_nt: TGTGCCAGCAGAGAGACAGCTAACTATGGCTACACCTTC; cdr3_aa: CASRETANYGYTF; clone_size: NA; j_call: TRBJ1-2; v_call: TRBV6-5; d_call: NA
cdr3_nt: TGTGCCAGCAATCTCCAGGGGCGAGGCTACACCTTC; cdr3_aa: CASNLQGRGYTF; clone_size: NA; j_call: TRBJ1-2; v_call: TRBV5-6; d_call: NA
cdr3_nt: TGCGCCAGCAGCTTGTTGGTTAGCGGGGGAATGAAAGAGACCCAGTACTTC; cdr3_aa: CASSLLVSGGMKETQYF; clone_size: NA; j_call: TRBJ2-5; v_call: TRBV5-1; d_call: TRBD2
cdr3_nt: TGTGCCATCCCTGGGGAGGGGGATAATTCACCCCTCCACTTT; cdr3_aa: CAIPGEGDNSPLHF; clone_size: once; j_call: TRBJ1-6; v_call: TRBV10-3; d_call: NA
cdr3_nt: TGTGCCAGCAGCCTCCTAGACGGCAATCAGCCCCAGCATTTT; cdr3_aa: CASSLLDGNQPQHF; clone_size: few; j_call: TRBJ1-5; v_call: TRBV4-2; d_call: NA
cdr3_nt: TGTGCCACCCGGGGACAGGCCTATAGCAATCAGCCCCAGCATTTT; cdr3_aa: CATRGQAYSNQPQHF; clone_size: NA; j_call: TRBJ1-5; v_call: TRBV28; d_call: TRBD1
cdr3_nt: TGTGCCAGCAGGTCCCAGGGGAGCTCCTATAATTCACCCCTCCACTTT; cdr3_aa: CASRSQGSSYNSPLHF; clone_size: NA; j_call: TRBJ1-6; v_call: TRBV3-1/TRBV3-2; d_call: NA
cdr3_nt: TGTGCCAGCAGCCGCGGCGGACTAGCGGGGGGCGTGGGCGGGGAGCTGTTTTTT; cdr3_aa: CASSRGGLAGGVGGELFF; clone_size: NA; j_call: TRBJ2-2; v_call: TRBV5-4; d_call: TRBD2
cdr3_nt: TGTGCCATCAGGGGGACTAGCGGGCGAGGGGGTAATGAGCAGTTCTTC; cdr3_aa: CAIRGTSGRGGNEQFF; clone_size: NA; j_call: TRBJ2-1; v_call: TRBV10-3; d_call: TRBD2
cdr3_nt: TGTGCCAGCAGCTCGGTAACCGGGACAGGGGGCTTGGTTGGGGAGCAGTACTTC; cdr3_aa: CASSSVTGTGGLVGEQYF; clone_size: NA; j_call: TRBJ2-7; v_call: TRBV11-2; d_call: TRBD1
cdr3_nt: TGCGCCAGCAGCTTCAACCCTTCCAAGCAGGGGAATGGCTACACCTTC; cdr3_aa: CASSFNPSKQGNGYTF; clone_size: NA; j_call: TRBJ1-2; v_call: TRBV4-1; d_call: NA
cdr3_nt: TGCAGCGTTGGGGACAGTTTCTATGGCTACACCTTC; cdr3_aa: CSVGDSFYGYTF; clone_size: NA; j_call: TRBJ1-2; v_call: TRBV29-1; d_call: TRBD1
cdr3_nt: TGTGCCAGCAGTTACTCTCTAGCGGGGGGCTACAATGAGCAGTTCTTC; cdr3_aa: CASSYSLAGGYNEQFF; clone_size: NA; j_call: TRBJ2-1; v_call: TRBV6-2/TRBV6-3; d_call: TRBD2
cdr3_nt: TGTGCCAGCAGCCTTTCGTCTGGGGCCAACGTCCTGACTTTC; cdr3_aa: CASSLSSGANVLTF; clone_size: few; j_call: TRBJ2-6; v_call: TRBV7-9; d_call: NA
cdr3_nt: TGTGCCAGCAGACGCACAGGGGCACATGGTGAAAAACTGTTTTTT; cdr3_aa: CASRRTGAHGEKLFF; clone_size: NA; j_call: TRBJ1-4; v_call: TRBV14; d_call: TRBD1
cdr3_nt: TGTGCCAGCAGACAGCCTTCCTCTGGAAACACCATATATTTT; cdr3_aa: CASRQPSSGNTIYF; clone_size: NA; j_call: TRBJ1-3; v_call: TRBV6-5; d_call: NA
cdr3_nt: TGCGCCAGCAGCTTGGTGCCGGGTACGAACACTGAAGCTTTCTTT; cdr3_aa: CASSLVPGTNTEAFF; clone_size: NA; j_call: TRBJ1-1; v_call: TRBV5-1; d_call: NA
cdr3_nt: TGTGCCAGCAGTGAAGCCTTACTAGCGTTGTCCTACAATGAGCAGTTCTTC; cdr3_aa: CASSEALLALSYNEQFF; clone_size: NA; j_call: TRBJ2-1; v_call: TRBV2; d_call: TRBD2
cdr3_nt: TGTGCCAGCAGCGCCCTGGGGGGTTCGGGTGGAAACACCATATATTTT; cdr3_aa: CASSALGGSGGNTIYF; clone_size: NA; j_call: TRBJ1-3; v_call: TRBV9; d_call: NA
cdr3_nt: TGTGCCAGCAGCCCCGGGGCCGGGACAGTCACTTCAGGCTACACCTTC; cdr3_aa: CASSPGAGTVTSGYTF; clone_size: NA; j_call: TRBJ1-2; v_call: TRBV7-2; d_call: TRBD1
cdr3_nt: TGTGCCAGCAGTTCTACTGTCGGGCCCCAGCATTTT; cdr3_aa: CASSSTVGPQHF; clone_size: NA; j_call: TRBJ1-5; v_call: TRBV7-2; d_call: NA
cdr3_nt: TGTGCCAGCAGTTTATCGGGAAGGGGATTTGGAAACACCATATATTTT; cdr3_aa: CASSLSGRGFGNTIYF; clone_size: NA; j_call: TRBJ1-3; v_call: TRBV27; d_call: NA
cdr3_nt: TGCGCCAGCAGCCAAGATTCACAGTCCAATTCACCCCTCCACTTT; cdr3_aa: CASSQDSQSNSPLHF; clone_size: NA; j_call: TRBJ1-6; v_call: TRBV4-1; d_call: NA
cdr3_nt: TGCGCCAGCAGTGGGGGTGGACTAGGGGAGACCCAGTACTTC; cdr3_aa: CASSGGGLGETQYF; clone_size: once; j_call: TRBJ2-5; v_call: TRBV10-2; d_call: TRBD2
cdr3_nt: TGTGCCAGCAGCTTAGTCGCTAGCGGGACTGAGCAGTACTTC; cdr3_aa: CASSLVASGTEQYF; clone_size: NA; j_call: TRBJ2-7; v_call: TRBV7-2; d_call: TRBD2
cdr3_nt: TGTGCCAGCAGCCCTGACAGGGGGAGGAGAGATGAGCAGTTCTTC; cdr3_aa: CASSPDRGRRDEQFF; clone_size: few; j_call: TRBJ2-1; v_call: TRBV7-9; d_call: TRBD1
cdr3_nt: TGTGCCAGTTCTGACCGGGACTGGTACAATGAGCAGTTCTTC; cdr3_aa: CASSDRDWYNEQFF; clone_size: NA; j_call: TRBJ2-1; v_call: TRBV19; d_call: NA
cdr3_nt: TGTGCCAGCAGCGTTACAGGAGCCAACACTGAAGCTTTCTTT; cdr3_aa: CASSVTGANTEAFF; clone_size: NA; j_call: TRBJ1-1; v_call: TRBV9; d_call: NA
cdr3_nt: TGTGCCAGCACCTTACCAGGCATTAGAGCTACCGGGGAGCTGTTTTTT; cdr3_aa: CASTLPGIRATGELFF; clone_size: NA; j_call: TRBJ2-2; v_call: TRBV2; d_call: NA
cdr3_nt: TGTGCCATCAGTGAGACAGGACAGGGGAAGAGCGGCTACACCTTC; cdr3_aa: CAISETGQGKSGYTF; clone_size: NA; j_call: TRBJ1-2; v_call: TRBV10-3; d_call: TRBD1
cdr3_nt: TGTGCCAGCAGGGGGGGGACTAATGAAAAACTGTTTTTT; cdr3_aa: CASRGGTNEKLFF; clone_size: NA; j_call: TRBJ1-4; v_call: TRBV2; d_call: NA